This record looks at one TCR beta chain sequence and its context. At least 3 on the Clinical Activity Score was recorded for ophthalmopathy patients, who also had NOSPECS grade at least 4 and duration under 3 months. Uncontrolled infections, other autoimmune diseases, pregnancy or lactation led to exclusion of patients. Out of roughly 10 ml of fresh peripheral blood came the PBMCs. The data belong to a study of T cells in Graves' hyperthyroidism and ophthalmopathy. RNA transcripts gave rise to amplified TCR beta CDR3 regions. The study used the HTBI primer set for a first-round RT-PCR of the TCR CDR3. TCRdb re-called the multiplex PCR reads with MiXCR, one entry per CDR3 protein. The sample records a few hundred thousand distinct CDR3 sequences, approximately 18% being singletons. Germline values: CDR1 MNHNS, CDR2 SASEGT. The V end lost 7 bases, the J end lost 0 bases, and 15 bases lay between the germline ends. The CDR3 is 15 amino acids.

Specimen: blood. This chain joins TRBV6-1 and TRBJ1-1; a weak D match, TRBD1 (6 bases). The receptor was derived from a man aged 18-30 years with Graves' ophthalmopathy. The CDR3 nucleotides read TGTGCCAGCATTACGGACAGAACCTTGAACACTGAAGCTTTCTTT. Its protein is CASITDRTLNTEAFF.